This T cell receptor beta chain was sequenced during a study of metastatic and nonmetastatic thyroid tumors. Overall study: Repertoire data that came from the blood and tumor or nodule tissue of malignant and benign thyroid patients were compared.

Study results and limitations: It was reported that TCR beta diversity was significantly higher in malignant thyroid tumors than benign nodules, in blood and tumor.

In the authors' workflow: Clinicopathological groups of papillary thyroid cancer showed CDR3 differences that were used to build a distant-metastasis classifier. TCRdb reanalyzed the PCR reads via MiXCR. In this record, the V and J calls reflect TCRdb's handling and not the investigators' own analysis. The table records more than 70,000 clones, around 7.8% of them present only once. This clone was seen repeatedly, ten times or more. Antigen unknown. Thyroid surgery took place with no prior treatment in any patient. This CDR3 spans 15 amino acids. Germline CDR1 is LNHDA and CDR2 is SQIVND (reference sequence). Deletions cut 5 bases from V and 0 bases from J, with 13 bases between.

The chain joins TRBV19 to TRBJ1-1, with D possibly being TRBD1 (6 bases). Sequencing was performed on blood. The source of this sequence is a female donor with papillary thyroid cancer or a benign thyroid nodule (not recorded which). Some clones in this sample may be carry-over from other donors' samples. DNA for the CDR3: TGTGCCAGTAGTCGGGACACCTTCATGAACACTGAAGCTTTCTTT. It codes for CASSRDTFMNTEAFF.